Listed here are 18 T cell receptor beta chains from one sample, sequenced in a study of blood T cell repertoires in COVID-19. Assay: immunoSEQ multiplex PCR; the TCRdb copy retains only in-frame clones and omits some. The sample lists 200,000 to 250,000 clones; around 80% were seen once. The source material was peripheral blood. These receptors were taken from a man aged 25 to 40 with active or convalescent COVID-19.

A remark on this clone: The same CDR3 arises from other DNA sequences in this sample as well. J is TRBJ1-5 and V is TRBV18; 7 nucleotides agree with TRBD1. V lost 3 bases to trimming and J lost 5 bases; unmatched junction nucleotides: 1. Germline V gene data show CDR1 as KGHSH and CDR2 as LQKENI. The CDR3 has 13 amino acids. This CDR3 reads CASSPQGDQPQHF. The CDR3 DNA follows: TGTGCCAGCTCACCGCAGGGGGATCAGCCCCAGCATTTT.

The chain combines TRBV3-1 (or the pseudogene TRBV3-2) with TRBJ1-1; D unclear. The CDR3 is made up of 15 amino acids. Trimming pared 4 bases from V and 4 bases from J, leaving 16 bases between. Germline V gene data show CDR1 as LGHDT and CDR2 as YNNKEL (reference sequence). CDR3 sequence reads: CASSPDGRRGTEAFF. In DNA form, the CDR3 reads TGTGCCAGCAGCCCGGACGGGCGGCGGGGCACTGAAGCTTTCTTT.

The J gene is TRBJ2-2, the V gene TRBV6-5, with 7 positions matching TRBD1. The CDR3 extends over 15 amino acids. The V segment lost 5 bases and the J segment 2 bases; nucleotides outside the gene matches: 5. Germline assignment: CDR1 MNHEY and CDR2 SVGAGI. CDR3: CASSRQGSNTGELFF. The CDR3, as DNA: TGTGCCAGCAGTCGACAGGGCTCCAACACCGGGGAGCTGTTTTTT.

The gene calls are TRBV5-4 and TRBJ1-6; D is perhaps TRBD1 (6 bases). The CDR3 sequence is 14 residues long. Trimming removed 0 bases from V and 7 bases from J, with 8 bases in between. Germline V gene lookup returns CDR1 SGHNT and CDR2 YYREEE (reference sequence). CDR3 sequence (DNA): TGTGCCAGCAGCTTGGTGCAGGGGAATTCACCCCTCCACTTT. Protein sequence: CASSLVQGNSPLHF. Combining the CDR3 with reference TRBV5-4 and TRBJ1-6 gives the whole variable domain ETGVTQSPTHLIKTRGQQVTLRCSSQSGHNTVSWYQQALGQGPQFIFQYYREEENGRGNFPPRFSGLQFPNYSSELNVNALELDDSALYLCASSLVQGNSPLHFGNGTRLTVT.

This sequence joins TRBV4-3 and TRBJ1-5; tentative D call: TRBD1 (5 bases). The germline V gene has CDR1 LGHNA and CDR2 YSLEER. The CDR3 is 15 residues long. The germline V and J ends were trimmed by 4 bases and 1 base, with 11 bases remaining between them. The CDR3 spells CASSPTRTSNQPQHF. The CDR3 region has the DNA TGCGCCAGCAGCCCGACCAGGACAAGCAATCAGCCCCAGCATTTT.

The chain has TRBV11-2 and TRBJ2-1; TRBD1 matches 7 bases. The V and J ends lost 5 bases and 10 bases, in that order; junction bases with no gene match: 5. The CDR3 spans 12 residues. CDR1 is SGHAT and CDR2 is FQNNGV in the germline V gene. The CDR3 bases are TGTGCCAGCAGCCCGAGGGGGCACGAGCAGTTCTTC. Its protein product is CASSPRGHEQFF.

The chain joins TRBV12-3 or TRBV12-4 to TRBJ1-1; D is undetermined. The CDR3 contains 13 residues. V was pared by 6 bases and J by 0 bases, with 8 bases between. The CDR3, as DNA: TGTGCCAGCAGCCTTGTCTTGAACACTGAAGCTTTCTTT. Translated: CASSLVLNTEAFF.

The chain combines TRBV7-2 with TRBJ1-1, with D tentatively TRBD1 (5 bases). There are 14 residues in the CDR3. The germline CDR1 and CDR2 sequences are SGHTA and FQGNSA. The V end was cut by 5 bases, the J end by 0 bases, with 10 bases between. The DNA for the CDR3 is TGTGCCAGCAGCCCAAGACAGATGAACACTGAAGCTTTCTTT. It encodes CASSPRQMNTEAFF. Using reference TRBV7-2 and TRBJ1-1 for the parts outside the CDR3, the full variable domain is GAGVSQSPSNKVTEKGKDVELRCDPISGHTALYWYRQSLGQGLEFLIYFQGNSAPDKSGLPSDRFSAERTGGSVSTLTIQRTQQEDSAVYLCASSPRQMNTEAFFGQGTRLTVV.

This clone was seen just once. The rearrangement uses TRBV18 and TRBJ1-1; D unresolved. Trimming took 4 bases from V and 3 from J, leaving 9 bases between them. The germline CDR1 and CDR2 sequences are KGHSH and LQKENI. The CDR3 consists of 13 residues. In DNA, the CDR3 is TGTGCCAGCTCACTGGCCTTGGACACTGAAGCTTTCTTT. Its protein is CASSLALDTEAFF.

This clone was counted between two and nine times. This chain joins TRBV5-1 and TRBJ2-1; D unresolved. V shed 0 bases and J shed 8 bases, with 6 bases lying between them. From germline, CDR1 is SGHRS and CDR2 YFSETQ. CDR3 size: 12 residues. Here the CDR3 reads CASSLAFDEQFF. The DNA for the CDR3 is TGCGCCAGCAGCTTGGCCTTCGATGAGCAGTTCTTC.

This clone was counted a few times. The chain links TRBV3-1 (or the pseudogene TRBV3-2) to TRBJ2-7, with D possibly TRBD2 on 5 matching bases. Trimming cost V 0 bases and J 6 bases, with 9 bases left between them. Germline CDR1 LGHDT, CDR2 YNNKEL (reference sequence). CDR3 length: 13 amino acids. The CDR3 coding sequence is TGTGCCAGCAGCCAAGATGGGAGAATCGAGCAGTACTTC. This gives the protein CASSQDGRIEQYF.

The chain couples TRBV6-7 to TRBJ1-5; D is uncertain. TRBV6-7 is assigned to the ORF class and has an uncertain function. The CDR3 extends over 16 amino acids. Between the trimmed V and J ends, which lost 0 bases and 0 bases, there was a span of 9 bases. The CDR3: CASSYSDGNSNQPQHF. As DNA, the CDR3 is TGTGCCAGCAGTTACTCGGACGGGAATAGCAATCAGCCCCAGCATTTT.

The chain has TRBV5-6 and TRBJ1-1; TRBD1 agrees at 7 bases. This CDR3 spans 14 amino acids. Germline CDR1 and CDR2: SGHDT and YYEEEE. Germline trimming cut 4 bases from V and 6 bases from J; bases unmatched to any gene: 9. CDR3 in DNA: TGTGCCAGCAGCCCCGGACAGGTATTTCCTGAAGCTTTCTTT. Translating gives CASSPGQVFPEAFF. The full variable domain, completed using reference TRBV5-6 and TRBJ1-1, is DAGVTQSPTHLIKTRGQQVTLRCSPKSGHDTVSWYQQALGQGPQFIFQYYEEEERQRGNFPDRFSGHQFPNYSSELNVNALLLGDSALYLCASSPGQVFPEAFFGQGTRLTVV.

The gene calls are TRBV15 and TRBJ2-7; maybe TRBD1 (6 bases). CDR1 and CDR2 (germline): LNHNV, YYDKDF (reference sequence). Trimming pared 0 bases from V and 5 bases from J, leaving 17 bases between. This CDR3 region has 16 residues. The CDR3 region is CATSRDPRRDKDEQYF. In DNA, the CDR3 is TGTGCCACCAGCAGAGATCCCCGCCGGGACAAGGACGAGCAGTACTTC.

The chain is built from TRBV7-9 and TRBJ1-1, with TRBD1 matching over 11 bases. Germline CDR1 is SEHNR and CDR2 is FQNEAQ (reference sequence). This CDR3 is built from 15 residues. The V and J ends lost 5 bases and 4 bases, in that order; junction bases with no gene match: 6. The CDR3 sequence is CASSPRTGGITEAFF. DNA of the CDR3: TGTGCCAGCAGCCCGAGGACAGGGGGCATCACTGAAGCTTTCTTT.

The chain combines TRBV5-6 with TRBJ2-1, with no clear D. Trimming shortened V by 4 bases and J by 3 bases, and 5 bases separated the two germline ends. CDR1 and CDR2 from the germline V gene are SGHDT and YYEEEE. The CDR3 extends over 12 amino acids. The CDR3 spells CASSGGYNEQFF. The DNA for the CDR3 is TGTGCCAGCAGCGGCGGCTACAATGAGCAGTTCTTC.

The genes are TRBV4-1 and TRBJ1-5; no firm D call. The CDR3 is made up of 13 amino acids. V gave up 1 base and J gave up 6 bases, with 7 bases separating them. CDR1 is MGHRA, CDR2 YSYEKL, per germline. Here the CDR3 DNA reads TGCGCCAGCAGCCAAGGCGTCCGTCAGCCCCAGCATTTT. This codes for CASSQGVRQPQHF.

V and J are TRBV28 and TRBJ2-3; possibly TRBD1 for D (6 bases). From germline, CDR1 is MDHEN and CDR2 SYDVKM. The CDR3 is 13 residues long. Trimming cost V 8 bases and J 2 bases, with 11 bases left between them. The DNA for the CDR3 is TGTGCCAGCGGGACAAAACCCACAGATACGCAGTATTTT. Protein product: CASGTKPTDTQYF.